The present T cell receptor (beta chain) was sequenced within a study of shared clonotypes between healthy human individuals. Study information: The donor pool was made up of a couple of women and three men aged 18 to 49.

General study results and limits: In having few donors, the study represented limited genetic and exposure-history diversity. The four-donor shared clonotypes exceeded non-shared clonotypes in generation probability, with non-shared ones scoring lower. Relative to memory subsets, naive subsets generally showed larger estimated richness.

CDR3 length: 15 residues. Germline CDR1 and CDR2: SGDLS and YYNGEE. Trimming removed 3 bases at V and 4 bases at J, with 16 bases between. A remark on this clone: What it recognizes is unknown.

Generated by immunoSEQ multiplex PCR, the TCRdb table keeps only in-frame clones and is missing some. The table records roughly 2.2 million clones, under 95% of them present only once. The source material was naive CD4+ T cells from PBMCs. The subset: CD45RA+ positively selected. The origin of this receptor is a man between 18 and 29 years old in good health. Some clones in this sample may be carry-over from other donors' samples. The chain links TRBV9 to TRBJ2-5; possibly TRBD2 for D (6 bases). The CDR3 protein is CASSAGVSGGETQYF. The CDR3 bases are TGTGCCAGCAGCGCCGGAGTATCCGGGGGAGAGACCCAGTACTTC.